The clone carrying this TCR beta chain was counted once. As handled by the study authors: Scientists estimated how many nucleated cells there were by amplifying reference gene primers. Clones were sequenced by immunoSEQ multiplex PCR, and TCRdb holds only the in-frame ones, with some missing. V, J and clone size are taken as reported in that table, and D and trimming were inferred from the DNA itself. This table has 300,000 to 400,000 clones, roughly 86% appearing once. The entry originates in a study of blood T cell repertoires in COVID-19. Patients in Seattle were enrolled during active infection, then followed longitudinally. Trimming cost V 6 bases and J 9 bases; bases outside gene matches: 7. This CDR3 is 15 amino acids long.

This sequence originates from a woman aged 70-85 years with COVID-19, enrolled during active disease. Material for sequencing was peripheral blood. The chain carries TRBV6-7 and TRBJ1-6, with TRBD1 matching 11 bases. TRBV6-7 is classed as an ORF, of uncertain function. In nucleotides, the CDR3 is TGTGCCAGCAGCGGACAGGGGGCGCGGGGTTCACCCCTCCACTTT. This sequence encodes CASSGQGARGSPLHF.